This T cell receptor beta chain was identified in a study of molecular identifiers for immune sequencing clone quantification. CDR1 SGHNT and CDR2 YYREEE come from the germline V gene (reference sequence). With V trimmed by 4 bases and J by 4 bases, 6 bases remained unmatched. The CDR3 loop spans 15 amino acids. Previously published methods and listed TCR primers were used for the bulk TCR libraries. TCRdb reprocessed the PCR reads via MiXCR and lists one record per CDR3 protein. The repertoire includes hundreds of thousands of distinct CDR3 sequences, 25% of them detected once, and about 0.84% sits in the top ten.

The V and J genes are TRBV5-4 and TRBJ2-7; 12 nucleotides align to TRBD2. The clonotype originates from a human donor in good health. Some libraries in this study had Jurkat cell RNA spiked in. Sequencing was done on a sample of naive CD8+ T cells from blood, with Jurkat cell RNA spiked in. The subset here: FACS-sorted CD8+CD4-CCR7+CD45RA+ naive T cells. In nucleotides, the CDR3 is TGTGCCAGCAGCCAGGGGACTAGCGGGTGGTACGAGCAGTACTTC. Translating it yields CASSQGTSGWYEQYF.